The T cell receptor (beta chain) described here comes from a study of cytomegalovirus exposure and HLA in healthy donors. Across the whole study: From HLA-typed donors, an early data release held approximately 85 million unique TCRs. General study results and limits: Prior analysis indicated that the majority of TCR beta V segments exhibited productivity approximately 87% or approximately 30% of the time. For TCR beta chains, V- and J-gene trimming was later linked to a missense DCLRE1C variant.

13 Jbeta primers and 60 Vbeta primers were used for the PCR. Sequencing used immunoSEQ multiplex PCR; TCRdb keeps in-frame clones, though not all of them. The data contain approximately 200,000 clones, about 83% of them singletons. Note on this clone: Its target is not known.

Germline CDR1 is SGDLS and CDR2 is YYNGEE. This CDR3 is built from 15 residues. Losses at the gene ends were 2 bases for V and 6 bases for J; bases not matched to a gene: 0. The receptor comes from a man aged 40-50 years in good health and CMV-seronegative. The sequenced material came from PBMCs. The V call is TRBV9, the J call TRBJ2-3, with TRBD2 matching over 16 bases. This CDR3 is CASSVGLAGGDTQYF. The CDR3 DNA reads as TGTGCCAGCAGCGTGGGACTAGCGGGGGGGGATACGCAGTATTTT. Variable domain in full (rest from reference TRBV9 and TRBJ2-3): DSGVTQTPKHLITATGQRVTLRCSPRSGDLSVYWYQQSLDQGLQFLIQYYNGEERAKGNILERFSAQQFPDLHSELNLSSLELGDSALYFCASSVGLAGGDTQYFGPGTRLTVL.